These T cell receptor beta chains were read from a single sample in a study of T cell responses to AZD1222 COVID-19 vaccine. Sequencing was performed with immunoSEQ multiplex PCR; in TCRdb, only in-frame clones are kept and a portion is missing. Among 200,000 or so clones listed, around 89% were seen once. Sequenced material: peripheral blood, taken on day 0 of AZD1222 vaccination. The source of these receptors is an adult in good health. Both conserved end residues are part of each CDR3. Fields, in order: clone size, V gene, J gene, D gene, CDR3 protein, CDR3 DNA. The D gene is left open where the match is weak. Rows give clone size only sometimes, using once, few, many, or a class for an expanded clone.

size: few; V: TRBV30; J: TRBJ2-7; D: TRBD1; CDR3: CAWSAGTGAYEQYF; DNA: TGTGCCTGGAGTGCCGGGACAGGGGCCTACGAGCAGTACTTC
size: NA; V: TRBV29-1; J: TRBJ1-2; D: NA; CDR3: CSAEDSNYGYTF; DNA: TGCAGCGCCGAGGACAGTAACTATGGCTACACCTTC
size: NA; V: TRBV4-2; J: TRBJ2-1; D: NA; CDR3: CASSQLTSYNEQFF; DNA: TGTGCCAGCAGCCAATTGACTAGCTACAATGAGCAGTTCTTC
size: NA; V: TRBV3-1/TRBV3-2; J: TRBJ1-4; D: TRBD1; CDR3: CASSLTGVGEKLFF; DNA: TGTGCCAGCAGCCTGACAGGGGTTGGGGAAAAACTGTTTTTT
size: NA; V: TRBV27; J: TRBJ2-1; D: TRBD2; CDR3: CASSSSAGEYNEQFF; DNA: TGTGCCAGCAGTTCCTCAGCGGGGGAATACAATGAGCAGTTCTTC
size: medium-sized; V: TRBV14; J: TRBJ2-3; D: TRBD1; CDR3: CASSSDRGHVDTQYF; DNA: TGTGCCAGCTCATCTGACAGGGGGCATGTAGATACGCAGTATTTT
size: NA; V: TRBV28; J: TRBJ1-2; D: TRBD1; CDR3: CASSPAGPGQGPSYGYTF; DNA: TGTGCCAGCAGTCCCGCCGGACCGGGACAGGGGCCCTCCTATGGCTACACCTTC
size: NA; V: TRBV6-1; J: TRBJ2-7; D: TRBD2; CDR3: CASSEGLAGVYEQYF; DNA: TGTGCCAGCAGTGAAGGACTAGCGGGAGTCTACGAGCAGTACTTC
size: NA; V: TRBV11-2; J: TRBJ2-2; D: TRBD1; CDR3: CASSTTGTGTGELFF; DNA: TGTGCCAGCAGCACAACGGGGACAGGGACCGGGGAGCTGTTTTTT
size: NA; V: TRBV7-9; J: TRBJ2-7; D: NA; CDR3: CASSRDRVQAGENFSPYEQYF; DNA: TGTGCCAGCAGCAGGGACAGGGTGCAAGCGGGGGAGAACTTTTCCCCCTACGAGCAGTACTTC
size: NA; V: TRBV4-1; J: TRBJ2-3; D: NA; CDR3: CASSQEMGGERRGTQYF; DNA: TGCGCCAGCAGCCAAGAGATGGGCGGGGAGCGGAGGGGTACGCAGTATTTT
size: NA; V: TRBV19; J: TRBJ2-1; D: NA; CDR3: CASSLSGSARYNEQFF; DNA: TGTGCCAGTAGTCTCTCCGGCAGTGCCAGATACAATGAGCAGTTCTTC
size: NA; V: TRBV2; J: TRBJ2-5; D: NA; CDR3: CASSYVHQETQYF; DNA: TGTGCCAGCAGTTATGTGCACCAAGAGACCCAGTACTTC
size: once; V: TRBV6-2/TRBV6-3; J: TRBJ2-1; D: TRBD2; CDR3: CASSPTSGTNEQFF; DNA: TGTGCCAGCAGTCCGACTAGCGGGACCAATGAGCAGTTCTTC
size: NA; V: TRBV30; J: TRBJ2-1; D: TRBD2; CDR3: CAWSVRGGALGEQFF; DNA: TGTGCCTGGAGTGTTCGGGGGGGGGCCTTAGGTGAGCAGTTCTTC
size: NA; V: TRBV5-8; J: TRBJ2-3; D: NA; CDR3: CASSHRSQGPTQYF; DNA: TGTGCCAGCAGCCACCGGTCACAGGGTCCCACGCAGTATTTT
size: NA; V: TRBV30; J: TRBJ1-2; D: TRBD1; CDR3: CAWRDRAGYTF; DNA: TGTGCCTGGAGAGACAGGGCTGGCTACACCTTC
size: NA; V: TRBV6-1; J: TRBJ1-4; D: NA; CDR3: CASSEMFQNQNEKLFF; DNA: TGTGCCAGCAGTGAAATGTTCCAGAACCAGAATGAAAAACTGTTTTTT
size: NA; V: TRBV5-4; J: TRBJ1-4; D: TRBD1; CDR3: CASSVQGSVEKLFF; DNA: TGTGCCAGCAGCGTACAGGGGTCGGTTGAAAAACTGTTTTTT
size: few; V: TRBV7-9; J: TRBJ1-1; D: NA; CDR3: CASSLADQGGNEAFF; DNA: TGTGCCAGCAGCTTAGCGGATCAAGGGGGGAATGAAGCTTTCTTT
size: NA; V: TRBV6-6; J: TRBJ1-5; D: NA; CDR3: CASSSSANQPQHF; DNA: TGTGCCAGCAGTTCCTCAGCCAATCAGCCCCAGCATTTT
size: NA; V: TRBV28; J: TRBJ1-4; D: NA; CDR3: CASSTFRTNEKLFF; DNA: TGTGCCAGCAGCACATTCAGGACTAATGAAAAACTGTTTTTT
size: NA; V: TRBV7-2; J: TRBJ2-5; D: TRBD2; CDR3: CASSPSLAGSQETQYF; DNA: TGTGCCAGCAGCCCTTCTCTAGCGGGGAGCCAAGAGACCCAGTACTTC
size: NA; V: TRBV5-5; J: TRBJ1-2; D: NA; CDR3: CASSPTLTLIGYTF; DNA: TGTGCCAGCAGCCCCACCCTTACCTTAATTGGCTACACCTTC
size: NA; V: TRBV7-3; J: TRBJ2-1; D: TRBD2; CDR3: CASSRDGTIYNEQFF; DNA: TGTGCCAGCAGCCGGGACGGGACTATCTACAATGAGCAGTTCTTC
size: NA; V: TRBV2; J: TRBJ2-3; D: NA; CDR3: CASSGDWTLGDTQYF; DNA: TGTGCCAGCAGTGGGGACTGGACTTTAGGGGATACGCAGTATTTT
size: NA; V: TRBV30; J: TRBJ1-2; D: NA; CDR3: CAWRYGSGYTF; DNA: TGTGCCTGGAGATACGGGTCTGGCTACACCTTC
size: NA; V: TRBV28; J: TRBJ2-3; D: TRBD2; CDR3: CASSSGGAQTDTQYF; DNA: TGTGCCAGCAGTTCGGGGGGGGCCCAAACAGATACGCAGTATTTT
size: once; V: TRBV2; J: TRBJ2-7; D: TRBD2; CDR3: CASRGLARYEQYF; DNA: TGTGCCAGCAGGGGACTAGCGCGCTACGAGCAGTACTTC
size: NA; V: TRBV7-9; J: TRBJ2-7; D: NA; CDR3: CASSLEGGAPYEQYF; DNA: TGTGCCAGCAGCTTAGAGGGGGGCGCACCCTACGAGCAGTACTTC
size: NA; V: TRBV30; J: TRBJ1-1; D: NA; CDR3: CAWSVRWASEAFF; DNA: TGTGCCTGGAGTGTACGTTGGGCGTCTGAAGCTTTCTTT
size: NA; V: TRBV19; J: TRBJ2-6; D: NA; CDR3: CASSISSGTGANVLTF; DNA: TGTGCCAGTAGTATTTCTTCGGGTACCGGGGCCAACGTCCTGACTTTC
size: NA; V: TRBV11-3; J: TRBJ2-2; D: NA; CDR3: CASSSKGERNTGELFF; DNA: TGTGCCAGCAGCTCCAAAGGGGAACGAAACACCGGGGAGCTGTTTTTT
size: NA; V: TRBV11-3; J: TRBJ2-3; D: NA; CDR3: CASSLPSDTQYF; DNA: TGTGCCAGCAGCTTACCCTCAGATACGCAGTATTTT
size: NA; V: TRBV5-1; J: TRBJ1-1; D: NA; CDR3: CASSLGTNTEAFF; DNA: TGCGCCAGCAGCCTAGGAACAAACACTGAAGCTTTCTTT
size: NA; V: TRBV19; J: TRBJ2-7; D: TRBD2; CDR3: CASSIDGLAASYEQYF; DNA: TGTGCCAGTAGTATTGATGGACTAGCGGCTTCCTACGAGCAGTACTTC
size: NA; V: TRBV4-3; J: TRBJ2-4; D: TRBD2; CDR3: CASKASASGINIQYF; DNA: TGCGCCAGCAAAGCCTCGGCTAGCGGCATAAACATTCAGTACTTC
size: once; V: TRBV30; J: TRBJ1-2; D: NA; CDR3: CAWSEQRYGYTF; DNA: TGTGCCTGGAGTGAACAACGGTATGGCTACACCTTC
size: NA; V: TRBV7-2; J: TRBJ1-6; D: TRBD1; CDR3: CASSLAYTGTGDNSPLHF; DNA: TGTGCCAGCAGCTTAGCCTATACCGGGACAGGGGATAATTCACCCCTCCACTTT
size: NA; V: TRBV6-5; J: TRBJ1-6; D: NA; CDR3: CASSYSIRGDSPLHF; DNA: TGTGCCAGCAGTTACTCGATCAGGGGAGACTCACCCCTCCACTTT